This TCR beta chain was identified in a study of Graves' ophthalmopathy and Graves' hyperthyroidism. Whole-study context: Peripheral blood (taken before any treatment) was collected at initial diagnosis. Study-level results: Most thyroid-expanded clonotypes exceeding 0.001 frequency were also found in blood.

Worth noting for this clonotype: Its antigen is as yet unknown.

Trimming took 5 bases from V and 2 from J; bases not matched to a gene: 6. Per germline, CDR1 LNHDA and CDR2 SQIVND (reference sequence). The CDR3 totals 14 residues. Using RNA transcripts, the TCR beta CDR3 regions were amplified. First-round RT-PCR used HTBI primers; second-round multiplex PCR followed. In TCRdb, the multiplex PCR reads were re-called with MiXCR into one record per CDR3 protein. The repertoire holds hundreds of thousands of distinct CDR3 sequences, with about 47% as singletons. This TCR came from an adult man with Graves' ophthalmopathy. The V gene is TRBV19, the J gene TRBJ2-7; 7 positions match TRBD1. The specimen sequenced was peripheral blood. As DNA, the CDR3 is TGTGCCAGTAGTCATGGGGACAGTACCTACGAGCAGTACTTC. Protein product: CASSHGDSTYEQYF.